The clone carrying this T cell receptor (beta chain) occurred many times. Its specificity is not known. iRepertoire HTBI primers and Arm-PCR of CDR3 regions built TCR beta libraries. TCRdb re-derived calls from the multiplex PCR reads in MiXCR, one entry per CDR3 protein. The sample lists about 520,000 distinct CDR3 sequences, around 12% occurring once. As to time point: newly diagnosed GD, antithyroid drugs for less than 3 months. PBMC-derived RNA was used for the TCR library. As collected, the peripheral blood samples measured around 9 milliliters each and went into EDTA tubes. This sample was included in a study of regulatory T cells in long-lasting Graves disease. Study as a whole: Freshly diagnosed Graves' patients had used antithyroid drugs for under 3 months.

Study conclusions and caveats: With persistent disease, TRBV28, TRBJ1-2 and TRBJ2-5 were the favored segments. What was studied was peripheral blood only, and not thyroid tissue.

Trimming shortened V by 7 bases and J by 3 bases, and 23 bases separated the two germline ends. Germline CDR1 is KGHDR and CDR2 is SFDVKD. The CDR3 is 18 amino acids. The data also belong to a second study, concerning T cells in Graves' hyperthyroidism and ophthalmopathy.

The V call is TRBV24-1, the J call TRBJ1-4; D uncertain. The sequencing used peripheral blood mononuclear cells (PBMCs), collected at new diagnosis, from a patient treated with antithyroid drugs. The receptor's source is a woman between 25 and 40 years old with Graves disease. The chain's CDR3 is CATRPEGGRTLSNEKLFF. The CDR3, as DNA: TGTGCCACCAGACCTGAGGGTGGACGGACCCTTTCTAATGAAAAACTGTTTTTT.